Below, 28 T cell receptor beta chains from the same sample are listed, as sequenced in a study of a mutant IDH1 vaccine in newly diagnosed glioma. These receptors are not linked to any known antigen. Produced via immunoSEQ multiplex PCR; TCRdb's table is partial and in-frame only. The sample has tens of thousands of clones; around 87% are singletons. The time point is: week 11, during vaccination. Each dose delivered 300 ug of mutant IDH1 20-mer peptide subcutaneously with imiquimod. The source material was PBMCs, sampled from a glioma patient whose treatment included an IDH1 peptide vaccine. These receptors came from a young man with glioma.

The rearrangement joins TRBV1 to TRBJ1-2; TRBD1, the table's D call, lacks a check against the DNA. TRBV1 has pseudogene status. This CDR3 is 15 amino acids long. CDR3 sequence (DNA): TGCACCAGCAGCCTTTTGGGGGCAGGGGACTATGGCTACACCTTC. Residues: CTSSLLGAGDYGYTF.

The chain has TRBV19 and TRBJ2-5, with D possibly matching TRBD1 (5 bases). CDR3 length: 13 amino acids. Trimming took 1 base from V and 5 from J, leaving 8 bases between them. The V gene's germline CDR1 is LNHDA and CDR2 SQIVND (reference sequence). This CDR3 reads CASSIGGRETQYF. CDR3 DNA: TGTGCCAGTAGTATAGGGGGCCGGGAGACCCAGTACTTC.

This sequence joins TRBV20-1 and TRBJ1-1; D remains ambiguous. Germline values: CDR1 DFQATT, CDR2 SNEGSKA (reference sequence). The V end lost 1 base, the J end lost 2 bases, and 2 bases lay between the germline ends. This CDR3 is 11 amino acids long. The CDR3 reads CSARANTEAFF. CDR3 DNA sequence: TGCAGTGCTAGAGCTAACACTGAAGCTTTCTTT.

The rearrangement joins TRBV6-4 to TRBJ2-1; D may be TRBD1 (5 bases). Germline V CDR1 and CDR2: MRHNA, SNTAGT. Trimming left V 3 bases short and J 7 bases short, with 10 bases between. This CDR3 contains 13 residues. The CDR3: CASSEQGENEQFF. CDR3 bases: TGTGCCAGCAGTGAGCAGGGTGAAAATGAGCAGTTCTTC.

The V and J genes are TRBV7-2 and TRBJ2-1, with 9 bases aligning to TRBD2. The V and J ends lost 5 bases and 9 bases, in that order; junction bases with no gene match: 11. This CDR3 spans 15 amino acids. In germline, CDR1 is SGHTA, CDR2 FQGNSA. The CDR3 here is CASSPRLAERGEQFF. The DNA for the CDR3 is TGTGCCAGCAGCCCCAGACTAGCGGAGAGGGGTGAGCAGTTCTTC.

J is TRBJ1-1 and V is TRBV30, with D maybe TRBD1 (5 bases). Trimming removed 1 base from V and 4 bases from J, with 16 bases in between. The CDR3 has 15 residues. Germline CDR1 reads GTSNPN; CDR2 reads SVGIG (reference sequence). CDR3: CAWSAHGGDGTEAFF. Here the CDR3 DNA reads TGTGCCTGGAGTGCCCACGGAGGGGACGGCACTGAAGCTTTCTTT.

CDR3 loop: CAWKTGRNEQYF. The CDR3 bases are TGTGCCTGGAAAACAGGGAGGAACGAGCAGTACTTC. The rearrangement joins TRBV30 to TRBJ2-7, with D perhaps assigned TRBD1 or TRBD2 (6 bases each). From germline, CDR1 is GTSNPN and CDR2 SVGIG (reference sequence). This CDR3 is 12 amino acids long. Trimming pared 4 bases from V and 5 bases from J, leaving 12 bases between.

CDR3 amino acids: CASSLTGSGYIQYF. CDR3 sequence (DNA): TGTGCCAGCAGTCTTACAGGCTCTGGGTACATTCAGTACTTC. This rearrangement joins TRBV7-9 to TRBJ2-4; D may be TRBD1 (5 bases). Trimming removed 6 bases at V and 8 bases at J, with 17 bases between. This CDR3 region has 14 residues. Germline V gene lookup returns CDR1 SEHNR and CDR2 FQNEAQ (reference sequence).

The chain is built from TRBV7-9 and TRBJ1-4, with TRBD1 identical over 8 bases. J gave up 8 bases and V 5 bases, and 7 bases lay outside the gene matches. The CDR3 extends over 14 amino acids. Looked up from germline, CDR1 is SEHNR and CDR2 is FQNEAQ (reference sequence). The CDR3 here is CASSPDRVGEKLFF. For the CDR3, the DNA is TGTGCCAGCAGCCCGGACAGGGTTGGCGAAAAACTGTTTTTT.

The J gene is TRBJ1-1, the V gene TRBV6-5; D gene uncertain. In germline, CDR1 is MNHEY, CDR2 SVGAGI. The CDR3 is made up of 14 amino acids. The V end was cut by 5 bases, the J end by 6 bases, with 16 bases between. The DNA for the CDR3 is TGTGCCAGCAGTCCCCTAGGAGGGCGGGCTGAAGCTTTCTTT. Protein product: CASSPLGGRAEAFF.

This clone has more than one count but fewer than ten. Sequence at one end of the junction differs from germline and may be a read error. The J gene is TRBJ2-3, the V gene TRBV4-2, with 8 bases aligning to TRBD1. Germline V gene data show CDR1 as LGHNA and CDR2 as YNFKEQ. This CDR3 is built from 15 residues. CDR3 region: CASSPGTGSTDTQYF. The CDR3 region has the DNA TGTGCCAGCAGCCCCGGGACAGGAAGCACGGATACGCAGTATTTT.

The chain joins TRBV4-1 to TRBJ2-3, with TRBD2 identical over 15 bases. CDR1 and CDR2 (germline): MGHRA, YSYEKL. CDR3 length equals 19 residues. V lost 4 bases, J lost 0 bases, and 8 bases stayed unmatched. The CDR3: CASSPWGLAGGSSTDTQYF. In nucleotides, the CDR3 is TGCGCCAGCAGCCCCTGGGGACTAGCGGGGGGTTCTAGCACAGATACGCAGTATTTT.

The V and J genes are TRBV5-1 and TRBJ2-3, with 7 bases that match TRBD2. The CDR3 has 16 amino acids. Trimming took 0 bases from V and 5 from J; bases not matched to a gene: 9. Germline-derived CDR1 and CDR2 are SGHRS and YFSETQ. The CDR3 loop reads CASSLAAGEAEDTQYF. CDR3 DNA sequence: TGCGCCAGCAGCTTGGCGGCGGGAGAAGCGGAAGATACGCAGTATTTT.

The J gene is TRBJ1-1, the V gene TRBV2; 9 bases are a match to TRBD1. This CDR3 has 13 amino acids. Germline V gives CDR1 SNHLY, CDR2 FYNNEI. Germline trimming cut 8 bases from V and 3 bases from J; bases unmatched to any gene: 4. The CDR3 nucleotides are TGTGCCAGCGTCGGGACAGGGTACACTGAAGCTTTCTTT. Its translation: CASVGTGYTEAFF. Based on the CDR3 plus reference TRBV2 and TRBJ1-1, the full variable domain is EPEVTQTPSHQVTQMGQEVILRCVPISNHLYFYWYRQILGQKVEFLVSFYNNEISEKSEIFDDQFSVERPDGSNFTLKIRSTKLEDSAMYFCASVGTGYTEAFFGQGTRLTVV.

V is TRBV30 and J is TRBJ1-2; 8 bases match TRBD1. The germline gives CDR1 GTSNPN, CDR2 SVGIG (reference sequence). This CDR3 contains 13 residues. V gave up 3 bases and J gave up 5 bases; unmatched junction bases: 5. CDR3 amino acids: CAWRGQGGYGYTF. As DNA, the CDR3 is TGTGCCTGGAGAGGACAGGGTGGATATGGCTACACCTTC. The complete variable domain, with remaining parts taken from reference TRBV30 and TRBJ1-2, reads SQTIHQWPATLVQPVGSPLSLECTVEGTSNPNLYWYRQAAGRGLQLLFYSVGIGQISSEVPQNLSASRPQDRQFILSSKKLLLSDSGFYLCAWRGQGGYGYTFGSGTRLTVV.

V and J are TRBV6-6 and TRBJ1-1; no clear D. The germline gives CDR1 MNHNY, CDR2 SVGAGI (reference sequence). Trimming took off 2 bases at V and 1 base at J, with 14 bases between the two ends. The CDR3 is made up of 16 amino acids. In DNA, the CDR3 is TGTGCCAGCAGTTACATCCGGCCCTCAGCGAACACTGAAGCTTTCTTT. Translation gives CASSYIRPSANTEAFF.

This chain joins TRBV6-6 and TRBJ2-1; tentative D call: TRBD1 (6 bases). In germline, CDR1 is MNHNY, CDR2 SVGAGI (reference sequence). V lost 0 bases to trimming and J lost 9 bases, with 6 bases between them. This CDR3 is built from 12 residues. DNA for the CDR3: TGTGCCAGCAGTTACTCACAGGGTGAGCAGTTCTTC. Translated, it gives CASSYSQGEQFF.

The chain is built from TRBV7-9 and TRBJ2-2; D unresolved. The CDR3 runs 11 residues. The V gene's germline CDR1 is SEHNR and CDR2 FQNEAQ (reference sequence). The V and J ends lost 5 bases and 8 bases respectively, with 6 bases between them. CDR3 sequence (DNA): TGTGCCAGCAGCCTCCTAGGGGAGCTGTTTTTT. Translating it yields CASSLLGELFF.

This clone was found once. The chain uses TRBV19 and TRBJ1-1; maybe TRBD1 (5 bases). CDR3 length: 13 residues. V was clipped by 8 bases and J by 2 bases, with 12 bases between them. Germline V gene lookup returns CDR1 LNHDA and CDR2 SQIVND (reference sequence). The DNA for the CDR3 is TGTGCCAGTTCCCGGGGGGTTAACACTGAAGCTTTCTTT. Translating gives CASSRGVNTEAFF.

V and J are TRBV27 and TRBJ1-4; D gene unclear. This CDR3 has 11 residues. V was pared by 0 bases and J by 8 bases, with 1 base between. Germline-derived CDR1 and CDR2 are MNHEY and SMNVEV (reference sequence). The CDR3: CASSLSEKLFF. The CDR3 region has the DNA TGTGCCAGCAGTTTATCGGAAAAACTGTTTTTT. Combining the CDR3 with reference TRBV27 and TRBJ1-4 gives the whole variable domain EAQVTQNPRYLITVTGKKLTVTCSQNMNHEYMSWYRQDPGLGLRQIYYSMNVEVTDKGDVPEGYKVSRKEKRNFPLILESPSPNQTSLYFCASSLSEKLFFGSGTQLSVL.

This chain connects TRBV19 to TRBJ1-5; D is undetermined. CDR1 and CDR2 from the germline V gene are LNHDA and SQIVND (reference sequence). The CDR3 has 14 residues. The ends were cut back, 6 bases at V and 2 bases at J, with 11 bases in the middle. The CDR3 here is CASRPPGRNQPQHF. As DNA, the CDR3 is TGTGCCAGTAGGCCTCCGGGCCGCAATCAGCCCCAGCATTTT.

The V call is TRBV7-9, the J call TRBJ2-1; 12 bases line up with TRBD2. This CDR3 has 15 residues. The germline V gene has CDR1 SEHNR and CDR2 FQNEAQ (reference sequence). Unmatched junction bases numbered 4, after V lost 4 bases and J lost 6 bases. CDR3 nucleotide sequence: TGTGCCAGCAGCTCAGGACTAGCGGGATTCAATGAGCAGTTCTTC. Its protein product is CASSSGLAGFNEQFF. Filled out from reference TRBV7-9 and TRBJ2-1, the complete variable domain reads DTGVSQNPRHKITKRGQNVTFRCDPISEHNRLYWYRQTLGQGPEFLTYFQNEAQLEKSRLLSDRFSAERPKGSFSTLEIQRTEQGDSAMYLCASSSGLAGFNEQFFGPGTRLTVL.

This chain links TRBV14 with TRBJ2-7; 7 bases line up with TRBD1. CDR1 SGHDN and CDR2 FVKESK come from the germline V gene. The V and J ends lost 4 bases and 2 bases, in that order; junction bases with no gene match: 8. The CDR3 runs to 15 residues. CDR3 DNA sequence: TGTGCCAGCAGCCTCCGACAGGGTCGTACCTACGAGCAGTACTTC. Protein sequence: CASSLRQGRTYEQYF.

The V call is TRBV19, the J call TRBJ2-6, with 10 bases aligning to TRBD1. The CDR3 has 18 amino acids. Losses at the gene ends were 5 bases for V and 2 bases for J; bases not matched to a gene: 9. In germline, CDR1 is LNHDA, CDR2 SQIVND (reference sequence). The CDR3 sequence: CASSPRTGGKAGANVLTF. The DNA for the CDR3 is TGTGCCAGTAGTCCCAGGACAGGGGGGAAGGCTGGGGCCAACGTCCTGACTTTC.

J is TRBJ2-3 and V is TRBV2; a possible D gene is TRBD2 (5 bases). Trimming cost V 8 bases and J 2 bases, with 14 bases left between them. Germline-derived CDR1 and CDR2 are SNHLY and FYNNEI. The CDR3 runs to 14 residues. In nucleotides, the CDR3 is TGTGCCAGCCAAAGGACTGGCCTCACAGATACGCAGTATTTT. Translation gives CASQRTGLTDTQYF.

This clone was observed a handful of times. The V gene is TRBV7-8, the J gene TRBJ2-1, with D hard to call. The germline V gene encodes CDR1 SGHVS and CDR2 FQNEAQ. V lost 0 bases and J lost 4, with 7 bases in between. CDR3 length: 14 residues. CDR3 nucleotide sequence: TGTGCCAGCAGCTTAGCATCAATTTACAATGAGCAGTTCTTC. Amino acid sequence: CASSLASIYNEQFF.

The chain employs TRBV30 and TRBJ2-7, with 7 bases matching TRBD1. Germline V gene data show CDR1 as GTSNPN and CDR2 as SVGIG (reference sequence). The CDR3 loop spans 14 amino acids. The ends lost 4 bases at V and 5 bases at J; junction bases unmatched: 11. The CDR3 spells CAWTPRDSVDEQYF. The CDR3 region has the DNA TGTGCCTGGACTCCCCGGGACAGTGTCGACGAGCAGTACTTC.

The V and J genes are TRBV5-6 and TRBJ1-1; D may be TRBD1 (5 bases). The CDR3 consists of 13 residues. V was trimmed by 5 bases and J by 8 bases, leaving 16 bases between them. Germline values: CDR1 SGHDT, CDR2 YYEEEE. The CDR3 sequence is CASSHDSKIEAFF. The CDR3 coding sequence is TGTGCCAGCAGTCATGACAGCAAGATAGAAGCTTTCTTT.